These 8 T cell receptor beta chains came from one sample sequenced in a study of technical replicates of blood from a few donors. This table comes from immunoSEQ multiplex PCR, and its TCRdb copy is limited to in-frame clones, with some not included. Of 66,000 or so clones listed, less than 98% were seen once; the top ten hold approximately 0.21%. Material: T cells isolated from PBMCs. The receptors derive from a human donor in good health.

The chain recombines TRBV5-1 with TRBJ2-7; 11 bases fit TRBD2. Trimming took 1 base from V and 6 from J; bases not matched to a gene: 30. This CDR3 has 23 amino acids. Per the germline V gene, CDR1 is SGHRS and CDR2 is YFSETQ. The CDR3 coding sequence is TGCGCCAGCAGCTTGCGCCTAAAAACGTCCGGAGAGACTAGCGGGACCCCCGTTCGCGAGCAGTACTTC. Its protein is CASSLRLKTSGETSGTPVREQYF.

The chain is built from TRBV18 and TRBJ1-1, with D unclear. Trimming stripped 1 base from V and 3 bases from J, with 15 bases between. The CDR3 runs 16 residues. Germline-derived CDR1 and CDR2 are KGHSH and LQKENI. CDR3 coding DNA: TGTGCCAGCTCACCACGCGAGGTTCGGAGGGACACTGAAGCTTTCTTT. It encodes CASSPREVRRDTEAFF.

The V call is TRBV29-1, the J call TRBJ2-1, with a weak D call TRBD1 (6 bases). The CDR3 length is 14 residues. Germline assignment: CDR1 SQVTM and CDR2 ANQGSEA. V was clipped by 6 bases and J by 9 bases, with 21 bases between them. The CDR3 DNA follows: TGCAGCGTAACCGGGACACTACAAATCGGTGAGCAGTTCTTC. As protein: CSVTGTLQIGEQFF.

The V call is TRBV9, the J call TRBJ2-5; D is undetermined. Germline assignment: CDR1 SGDLS and CDR2 YYNGEE. The CDR3 extends over 15 amino acids. Trimming took 3 bases from V and 5 from J, leaving 17 bases between them. CDR3 bases: TGTGCCAGCAGCGCAGAAGTAGCTAGTGCCGAGACCCAGTACTTC. Its translation: CASSAEVASAETQYF.

CDR3 sequence reads: CASSGASSNQPQHF. Written as DNA, the CDR3 is TGTGCCAGCAGTGGGGCCAGTTCCAATCAGCCCCAGCATTTT. The V call is TRBV2, the J call TRBJ1-5; D uncertain. The CDR3 is 14 amino acids. V dropped 4 bases and J dropped 3 bases, with 10 bases sitting between them. Germline CDR1 SNHLY, CDR2 FYNNEI.

The V and J genes are TRBV9 and TRBJ2-5; 8 bases agree with TRBD2. The CDR3 consists of 16 residues. CDR1 and CDR2 from the germline V gene are SGDLS and YYNGEE. V gave up 3 bases and J gave up 2 bases; unmatched junction bases: 9. The CDR3 loop reads CASSAETGGPQETQYF. The CDR3 region has the DNA TGTGCCAGCAGCGCCGAGACGGGGGGGCCACAAGAGACCCAGTACTTC.

The chain employs TRBV18 and TRBJ1-1; D possibly corresponds to TRBD1 (5 bases). This CDR3 contains 17 residues. The V and J ends lost 0 bases and 5 bases respectively, with 19 bases between them. The germline gives CDR1 KGHSH, CDR2 LQKENI. Here the CDR3 reads CASSPPRGGFPGTEAFF. Here the CDR3 DNA reads TGTGCCAGCTCACCACCGAGGGGAGGGTTCCCTGGGACTGAAGCTTTCTTT.

The chain joins TRBV6-5 to TRBJ2-3; unclear D gene. This CDR3 spans 11 amino acids. Germline loops: CDR1 MNHEY, CDR2 SVGAGI. With 6 bases removed from V and 6 bases from J, the gap between germline ends came to 7 bases. The CDR3: CASREADTQYF. As DNA, the CDR3 is TGTGCCAGCAGGGAAGCGGATACGCAGTATTTT.